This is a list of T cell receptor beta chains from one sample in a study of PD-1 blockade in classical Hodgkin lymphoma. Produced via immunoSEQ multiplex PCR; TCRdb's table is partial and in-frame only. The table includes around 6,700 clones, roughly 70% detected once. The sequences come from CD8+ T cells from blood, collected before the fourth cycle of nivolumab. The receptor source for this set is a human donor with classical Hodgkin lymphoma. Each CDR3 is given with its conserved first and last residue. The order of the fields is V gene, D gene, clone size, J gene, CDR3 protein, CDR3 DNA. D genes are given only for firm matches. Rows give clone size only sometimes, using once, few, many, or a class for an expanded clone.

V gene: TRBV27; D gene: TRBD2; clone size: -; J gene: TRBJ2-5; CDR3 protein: CASSSLTVTSGAQETQYF; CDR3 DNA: TGTGCCAGCAGTTCCCTTACCGTTACTAGCGGGGCACAAGAGACCCAGTACTTC
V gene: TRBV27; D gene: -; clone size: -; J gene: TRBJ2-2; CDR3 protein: CASRPGDYTGELFF; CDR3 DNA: TGTGCCAGCAGGCCAGGGGACTACACCGGGGAGCTGTTTTTT
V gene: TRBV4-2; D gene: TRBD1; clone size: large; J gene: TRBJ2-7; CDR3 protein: CASSQGGQTYEQYF; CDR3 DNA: TGTGCCAGCAGCCAAGGGGGACAGACCTACGAGCAGTACTTC
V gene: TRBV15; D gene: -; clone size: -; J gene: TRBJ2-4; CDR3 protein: CATSRDGEGTQGGQYF; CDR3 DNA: TGTGCCACCAGCAGAGATGGAGAAGGGACGCAAGGGGGACAGTACTTC
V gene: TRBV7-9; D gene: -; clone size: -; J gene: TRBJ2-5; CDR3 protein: CASSPPGAGETQYF; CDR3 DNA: TGTGCCAGCAGCCCCCCGGGGGCGGGGGAGACCCAGTACTTC
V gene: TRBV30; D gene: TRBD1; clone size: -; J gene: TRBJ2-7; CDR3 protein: CAWSAGTGGYEQYF; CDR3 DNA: TGTGCCTGGAGCGCCGGGACAGGGGGCTACGAGCAGTACTTC
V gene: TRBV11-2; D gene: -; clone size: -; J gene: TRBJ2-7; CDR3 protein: CASSLVTGTFYEQYF; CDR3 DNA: TGTGCCAGCAGCTTAGTTACAGGGACATTTTACGAGCAGTACTTC
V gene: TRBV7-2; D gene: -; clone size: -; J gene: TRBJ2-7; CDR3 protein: CASSLGFLENEQYF; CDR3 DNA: TGTGCCAGCAGCTTAGGATTCCTAGAGAACGAGCAGTACTTC
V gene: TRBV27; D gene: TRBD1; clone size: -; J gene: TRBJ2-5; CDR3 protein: CASSQRTGWETQYF; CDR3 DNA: TGTGCCAGCAGTCAGAGGACAGGGTGGGAGACCCAGTACTTC
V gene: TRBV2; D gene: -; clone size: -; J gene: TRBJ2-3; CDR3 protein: CASSRGQSLTDTQYF; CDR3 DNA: TGTGCCAGCAGTCGGGGTCAGTCCCTCACAGATACGCAGTATTTT
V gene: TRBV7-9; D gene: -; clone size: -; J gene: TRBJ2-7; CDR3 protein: CASSLEVKKPYEQYF; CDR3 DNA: TGTGCCAGCAGCTTAGAGGTGAAAAAGCCCTACGAGCAGTACTTC
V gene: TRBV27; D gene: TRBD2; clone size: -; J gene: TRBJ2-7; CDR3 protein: CASSQLAGVSYEQYF; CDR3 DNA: TGTGCCAGCAGCCAACTAGCGGGAGTGTCCTACGAGCAGTACTTC
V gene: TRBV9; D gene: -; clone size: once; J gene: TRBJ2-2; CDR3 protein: CASGLTPGRENTGELFF; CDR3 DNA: TGTGCCAGTGGACTAACCCCAGGCAGGGAGAACACCGGGGAGCTGTTTTTT
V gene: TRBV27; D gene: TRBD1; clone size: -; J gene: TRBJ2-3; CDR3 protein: CASSSRGTGPDTQYF; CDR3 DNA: TGTGCCAGCAGTTCTAGGGGGACAGGACCAGATACGCAGTATTTT
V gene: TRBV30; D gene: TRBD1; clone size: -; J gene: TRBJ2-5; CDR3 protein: CAWKPTGGPETQYF; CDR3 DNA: TGTGCCTGGAAGCCGACAGGGGGCCCAGAGACCCAGTACTTC
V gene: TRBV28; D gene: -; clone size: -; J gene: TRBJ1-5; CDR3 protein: CASSLPLRSNQPQHF; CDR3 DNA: TGTGCCAGCAGTTTACCCCTTAGAAGCAATCAGCCCCAGCATTTT
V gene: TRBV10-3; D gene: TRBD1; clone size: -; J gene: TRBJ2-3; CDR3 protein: CAISEYRQGSDTDTQYF; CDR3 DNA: TGTGCCATCAGTGAATACCGACAGGGGTCAGACACAGATACGCAGTATTTT
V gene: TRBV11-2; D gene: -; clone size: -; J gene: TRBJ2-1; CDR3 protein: CASTASGSLHNEQFF; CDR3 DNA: TGTGCCAGCACGGCCTCCGGGTCTTTACACAATGAGCAGTTCTTC
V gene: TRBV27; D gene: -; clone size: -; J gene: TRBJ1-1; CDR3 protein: CASSYSPTGNTEAFF; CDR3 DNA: TGTGCCAGCAGTTACTCACCGACGGGGAACACTGAAGCTTTCTTT
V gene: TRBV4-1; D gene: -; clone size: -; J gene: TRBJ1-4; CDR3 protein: CASSQDGGLRGKLFF; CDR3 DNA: TGCGCCAGCAGCCAAGACGGCGGCTTACGGGGAAAACTGTTTTTT
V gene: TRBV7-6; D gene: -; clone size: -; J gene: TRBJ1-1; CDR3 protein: CASSLKAMNTEAFF; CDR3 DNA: TGTGCCAGCAGCCTCAAGGCCATGAACACTGAAGCTTTCTTT
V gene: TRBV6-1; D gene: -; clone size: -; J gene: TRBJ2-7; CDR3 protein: CACGVSTYEQYF; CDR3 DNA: TGTGCCTGCGGGGTATCGACCTACGAGCAGTACTTC
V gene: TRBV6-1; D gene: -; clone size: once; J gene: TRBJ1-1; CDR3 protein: CASSEGRRGTEAFF; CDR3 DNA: TGTGCCAGCAGTGAAGGTCGGAGGGGGACTGAAGCTTTCTTT
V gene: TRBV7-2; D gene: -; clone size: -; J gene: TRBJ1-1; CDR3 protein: CASSLRHHPDTEAFF; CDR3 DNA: TGTGCCAGCAGCTTAAGACACCATCCCGACACTGAAGCTTTCTTT
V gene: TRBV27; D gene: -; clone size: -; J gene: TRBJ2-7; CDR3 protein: CASSLSPGAAAYEQYF; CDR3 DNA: TGTGCCAGCAGTTTGTCCCCGGGGGCGGCGGCCTACGAGCAGTACTTC
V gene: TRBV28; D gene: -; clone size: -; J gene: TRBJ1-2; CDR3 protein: CASSFPGDGYTF; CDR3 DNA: TGTGCCAGCAGTTTTCCAGGGGACGGCTACACCTTC
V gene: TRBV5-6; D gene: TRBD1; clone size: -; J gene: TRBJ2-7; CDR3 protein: CASSHGTGGDEQYF; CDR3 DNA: TGTGCCAGCAGCCACGGGACAGGGGGCGACGAGCAGTACTTC
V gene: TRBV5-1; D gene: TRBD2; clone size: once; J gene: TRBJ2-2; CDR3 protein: CASSLTGTKHTGELFF; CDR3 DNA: TGCGCCAGCAGTTTAACCGGGACTAAACACACCGGGGAGCTGTTTTTT
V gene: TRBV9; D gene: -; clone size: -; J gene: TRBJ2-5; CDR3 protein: CASSVDREETQYF; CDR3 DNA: TGTGCCAGCAGCGTAGATAGGGAAGAGACCCAGTACTTC
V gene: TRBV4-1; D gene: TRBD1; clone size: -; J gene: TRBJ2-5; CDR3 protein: CASSQARQGETQYF; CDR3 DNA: TGCGCCAGCAGCCAAGCCCGACAGGGGGAGACCCAGTACTTC
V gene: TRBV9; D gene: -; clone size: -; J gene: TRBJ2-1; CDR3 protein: CASSLSGMYNEQFF; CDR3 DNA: TGTGCCAGCAGCCTCAGTGGGATGTACAATGAGCAGTTCTTC
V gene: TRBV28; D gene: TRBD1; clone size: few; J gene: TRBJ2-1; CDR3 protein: CASRRTGFYNEQFF; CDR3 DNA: TGTGCCAGCAGGCGGACAGGTTTCTACAATGAGCAGTTCTTC
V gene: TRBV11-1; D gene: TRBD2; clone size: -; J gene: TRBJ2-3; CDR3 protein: CASSLVVAGVGSTDTQYF; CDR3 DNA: TGTGCCAGCAGCTTAGTGGTAGCGGGAGTGGGTAGCACAGATACGCAGTATTTT
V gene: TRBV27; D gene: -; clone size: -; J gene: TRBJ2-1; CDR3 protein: CATRIRGVGRLDEQFF; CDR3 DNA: TGTGCCACCAGGATCAGGGGGGTCGGGAGGCTGGATGAGCAGTTCTTC
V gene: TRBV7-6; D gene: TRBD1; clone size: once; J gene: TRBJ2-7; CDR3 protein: CASSLGDRYYEQYF; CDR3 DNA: TGTGCCAGCAGCTTGGGGGACAGGTACTACGAGCAGTACTTC
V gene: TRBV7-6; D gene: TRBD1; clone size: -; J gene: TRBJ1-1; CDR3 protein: CASSLGQGANTEAFF; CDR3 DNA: TGTGCCAGCAGCTTGGGACAGGGGGCGAACACTGAAGCTTTCTTT
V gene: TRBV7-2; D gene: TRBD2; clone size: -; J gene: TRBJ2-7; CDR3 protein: CASRGQLAGSSYEQYF; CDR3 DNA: TGTGCCAGCAGGGGCCAACTAGCGGGTTCCTCCTACGAGCAGTACTTC
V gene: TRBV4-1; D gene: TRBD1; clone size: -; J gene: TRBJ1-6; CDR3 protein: CASSQADRGNSPLHF; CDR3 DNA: TGCGCCAGCAGCCAAGCGGACAGGGGGAATTCACCCCTCCACTTT
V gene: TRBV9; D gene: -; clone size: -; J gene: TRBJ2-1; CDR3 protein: CASSPHREGYNEQFF; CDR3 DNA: TGTGCCAGCAGCCCACACAGGGAGGGTTACAATGAGCAGTTCTTC
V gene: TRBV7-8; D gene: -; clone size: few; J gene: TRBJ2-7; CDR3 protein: CASRSRRSYEQYF; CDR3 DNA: TGTGCCAGCAGATCTAGACGGAGCTACGAGCAGTACTTC
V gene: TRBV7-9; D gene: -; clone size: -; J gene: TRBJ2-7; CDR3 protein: CASSSTGLTYEQYF; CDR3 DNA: TGTGCCAGCAGCTCCACAGGGCTCACCTACGAGCAGTACTTC
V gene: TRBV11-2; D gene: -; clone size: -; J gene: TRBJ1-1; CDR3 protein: CASSGFYGTEAFF; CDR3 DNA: TGTGCCAGCAGCGGGTTTTATGGGACTGAAGCTTTCTTT